A single sample gave rise to the 6 T cell receptor beta chains below, sequenced in a study of neoadjuvant nivolumab and ipilimumab in lung cancer. Produced via immunoSEQ multiplex PCR; TCRdb's table is partial and in-frame only. The sample shows roughly 30,000 clones, roughly 80% of them seen only once. This material consisted of peripheral blood, taken before neoadjuvant nivolumab, alone or with ipilimumab. All receptors come from an adult with non-small cell lung cancer.

The chain has TRBV2 and TRBJ2-3, with D possibly being TRBD1 or TRBD2 (5 bases each). Germline V CDR1 and CDR2: SNHLY, FYNNEI. Trimming took off 3 bases at V and 4 bases at J, with 14 bases between the two ends. The CDR3 is 15 amino acids. The CDR3 spells CASSEGLAHPDTQYF. The CDR3 region has the DNA TGTGCCAGCAGTGAGGGGCTAGCCCACCCAGATACGCAGTATTTT.

J is TRBJ1-1 and V is TRBV7-8; TRBD1 might be the D (6 bases). Per germline, CDR1 SGHVS and CDR2 FQNEAQ. The CDR3 runs 15 residues. V lost 6 bases and J 0 bases, leaving 14 bases between the germline ends. The CDR3 sequence: CASRLTGFMNTEAFF. DNA of the CDR3: TGTGCCAGCAGACTAACAGGGTTCATGAACACTGAAGCTTTCTTT. Supplemented by reference TRBV7-8 and TRBJ1-1, the full variable domain reads GAGVSQSPRYKVAKRGQDVALRCDPISGHVSLFWYQQALGQGPEFLTYFQNEAQLDKSGLPSDRFFAERPEGSVSTLKIQRTQQEDSAVYLCASRLTGFMNTEAFFGQGTRLTVV.

V and J are TRBV7-2 and TRBJ1-2; D perhaps matches TRBD1 (5 bases). The V end lost 4 bases, the J end lost 4 bases, and 10 bases lay between the germline ends. CDR3 length equals 13 residues. From germline, CDR1 is SGHTA and CDR2 FQGNSA. The CDR3 loop reads CASSSTAGYGYTF. The DNA of the CDR3 is TGTGCCAGCAGCTCGACAGCGGGCTATGGCTACACCTTC.

The chain recombines TRBV6-5 with TRBJ2-4; unclear D gene. Germline CDR1 is MNHEY and CDR2 is SVGAGI. This CDR3 has 15 residues. V lost 2 bases and J 1 base, leaving 9 bases between the germline ends. CDR3 protein: CASSYGLGAKNIQYF. In nucleotides, the CDR3 is TGTGCCAGCAGTTACGGGTTAGGTGCCAAAAACATTCAGTACTTC.

The chain couples TRBV4-1 to TRBJ1-1; tentatively, D is TRBD1 (6 bases). This CDR3 has 11 amino acids. V was clipped by 8 bases and J by 6 bases, with 10 bases between them. Germline lookup yields CDR1 MGHRA and CDR2 YSYEKL. As DNA, the CDR3 is TGCGCCAGCGCAGGGGCCGCTGAAGCTTTCTTT. Protein: CASAGAAEAFF.

This clone was counted a single time. The V gene is TRBV5-1, the J gene TRBJ2-5; D unresolved. The CDR3 is 14 amino acids. Germline lookup yields CDR1 SGHRS and CDR2 YFSETQ. V shed 0 bases and J shed 1 base, with 7 bases lying between them. DNA of the CDR3: TGCGCCAGCAGCTTGGGGGCACCCCAAGAGACCCAGTACTTC. Its translation: CASSLGAPQETQYF.